Included here is one T cell receptor beta chain sequence, with context. No antigen is known for it. Deletions cut 3 bases from V and 7 bases from J, with 18 bases between. The V gene's germline CDR1 is KGHSH and CDR2 LQKENI. There are 15 residues in the CDR3. This sample stems from a study of T cell responses to AZD1222 COVID-19 vaccine. TCRdb's table, derived via immunoSEQ multiplex PCR, lists solely in-frame clones and lacks some. Of under 130,000 clones in the sample, nearly 90% were seen once. Notes on the study in general: Epitopes outside B.1.351 and B.1.1.7 mutated regions reportedly drew nearly half of spike TCRs.

The sequencing used peripheral blood, collected 28 days after the second AZD1222 dose. The J gene is TRBJ1-1, the V gene TRBV18, with no clear D. The TCR comes from an adult who received the AZD1222 COVID-19 vaccine. The DNA of the CDR3 is TGTGCCAGCTCACCGACAAGGAGGAGAGCCGATGAAGCTTTCTTT. Amino acid sequence: CASSPTRRRADEAFF.